These 24 T cell receptor beta chains originate from one sample sequenced in a study of T cell repertoires in cytomegalovirus infection. Using its own MiXCR run on the reads, TCRdb lists one record per CDR3 protein. Of roughly 500,000 distinct CDR3 sequences listed, roughly 10% are singletons. Material for sequencing was PBMCs. The receptors were sampled from a human donor in good health (CMV status not recorded). Some clones in this sample may be carry-over from other donors' samples.

This clonotype was counted ten times or more. The rearrangement joins TRBV13 to TRBJ2-7, with TRBD1 as a possible D gene (5 bases). V was trimmed by 5 bases and J by 3 bases, leaving 20 bases between them. CDR3 length equals 16 residues. Germline assignment: CDR1 PRHDT and CDR2 FYEKMQ (reference sequence). This chain's CDR3 is CASSTRTLGKRYEQYF. The DNA of the CDR3 is TGTGCCAGCAGCACCCGGACACTCGGCAAACGCTACGAGCAGTACTTC.

This clonotype was picked up many times. This sequence joins TRBV7-6 and TRBJ2-7; 8 bases match TRBD2. Per the germline V gene, CDR1 is SGHVS and CDR2 is FNYEAQ. Trimming removed 4 bases from V and 5 bases from J; junction bases left unmatched: 7. The CDR3 runs to 14 residues. The chain's CDR3 is CASSSRGGFDEQYF. CDR3 coding DNA: TGTGCCAGCAGCTCCCGGGGGGGGTTCGACGAGCAGTACTTC.

This clonotype occurred a few times. This chain links TRBV5-4 with TRBJ1-4; 7 nucleotides line up with TRBD1. Per the germline V gene, CDR1 is SGHNT and CDR2 is YYREEE (reference sequence). V gave up 3 bases and J gave up 0 bases; unmatched junction bases: 2. CDR3 length equals 15 residues. The CDR3 sequence is CASSSGQATNEKLFF. The CDR3 coding sequence is TGTGCCAGCAGCTCCGGACAGGCAACTAATGAAAAACTGTTTTTT.

This rearrangement joins TRBV5-1 to TRBJ1-1; 8 bases fit TRBD1. The CDR3 runs 15 residues. Germline trimming cut 0 bases from V and 10 bases from J; bases unmatched to any gene: 11. Per the germline V gene, CDR1 is SGHRS and CDR2 is YFSETQ. The chain's CDR3 is CASSLVRGQGAPAFF. Here the CDR3 DNA reads TGCGCCAGCAGCTTGGTAAGGGGGCAGGGGGCCCCAGCTTTCTTT.

This clonotype was recorded at least ten times. The rearrangement joins TRBV12-3 or TRBV12-4 to TRBJ2-3; D perhaps matches TRBD1 (6 bases). The CDR3 spans 14 residues. The V end lost 3 bases, the J end lost 4 bases, and 11 bases lay between the germline ends. The CDR3 is CASSFGRGPDTQYF. For the CDR3, the DNA is TGTGCCAGCAGTTTTGGCAGGGGCCCAGATACGCAGTATTTT.

V gene TRBV20-1 combines with J gene TRBJ2-1, with D tentatively TRBD1 (5 bases). The germline V gene encodes CDR1 DFQATT and CDR2 SNEGSKA (reference sequence). This CDR3 has 13 amino acids. Trimming took 5 bases from V and 8 from J, leaving 16 bases between them. The CDR3: CSAGPTEYDEQFF. The DNA for the CDR3 is TGCAGTGCTGGTCCGACAGAGTATGATGAGCAGTTCTTC.

This clonotype was counted between two and nine times. This chain links TRBV10-3 with TRBJ2-7, with 9 bases lining up with TRBD1. CDR1 ENHRY and CDR2 SYGVKD come from the germline V gene. The CDR3 loop spans 15 amino acids. Losses at the gene ends were 0 bases for V and 7 bases for J; bases not matched to a gene: 7. DNA for the CDR3: TGTGCCATCAGTGAGTCGTGGACAGGGGCGGGAGAGCAGTACTTC. Protein sequence: CAISESWTGAGEQYF.

This clonotype was detected many times. This chain links TRBV6-5 with TRBJ2-5; D is perhaps TRBD2 (5 bases). Trimming removed 11 bases from V and 2 bases from J, with 15 bases in between. CDR1 and CDR2 from the germline V gene are MNHEY and SVGAGI. CDR3 length: 13 residues. CDR3 sequence: CAASAEAQETQYF. The CDR3, as DNA: TGTGCCGCCTCTGCGGAGGCTCAAGAGACCCAGTACTTC.

There are many counts of this clonotype. The rearrangement links TRBV12-3 or TRBV12-4 to TRBJ2-2; possibly TRBD1 for D (6 bases). V was trimmed by 1 base and J by 4 bases, leaving 13 bases between them. There are 16 residues in the CDR3. CDR3 sequence reads: CASSLEGVTSTGELFF. The CDR3 DNA follows: TGTGCCAGCAGTTTAGAGGGGGTTACTAGCACCGGGGAGCTGTTTTTT.

V is TRBV5-1 and J is TRBJ2-2; a possible D gene is TRBD1 (5 bases). V was pared by 5 bases and J by 2 bases, with 13 bases between. The CDR3 length is 15 residues. The germline gives CDR1 SGHRS, CDR2 YFSETQ. The CDR3 reads CASRRDSANTGELFF. CDR3 DNA: TGCGCCAGCAGACGCGACAGCGCTAACACCGGGGAGCTGTTTTTT. Drawing the rest from reference TRBV5-1 and TRBJ2-2, the complete variable domain is KAGVTQTPRYLIKTRGQQVTLSCSPISGHRSVSWYQQTPGQGLQFLFEYFSETQRNKGNFPGRFSGRQFSNSRSEMNVSTLELGDSALYLCASRRDSANTGELFFGEGSRLTVL.

This clonotype was found a few times. The V and J genes are TRBV7-6 and TRBJ2-1; the match to TRBD1 covers 8 bases. The CDR3 contains 16 residues. V dropped 1 base and J dropped 5; count of bases not matched to a gene: 7. Germline-derived CDR1 and CDR2 are SGHVS and FNYEAQ. Written as DNA, the CDR3 is TGTGCCAGCAGCTTAGTAGCAGGGGGCTACAACAATGAGCAGTTCTTC. Translating gives CASSLVAGGYNNEQFF.

This clonotype was counted ten times or more. The V call is TRBV7-9, the J call TRBJ1-1, with D unresolved. The V end lost 5 bases, the J end lost 8 bases, and 12 bases lay between the germline ends. CDR3 length equals 12 residues. Looked up from germline, CDR1 is SEHNR and CDR2 is FQNEAQ (reference sequence). The CDR3 sequence is CASSPGRGEAFF. CDR3 coding DNA: TGTGCCAGCAGCCCCGGGAGAGGAGAAGCTTTCTTT.

This clonotype was seen ten or more times. The J gene is TRBJ1-2, the V gene TRBV20-1, with a weak D call TRBD1 (5 bases). This CDR3 spans 13 amino acids. CDR1 and CDR2 (germline): DFQATT, SNEGSKA (reference sequence). Trimming took 6 bases from V and 8 from J, leaving 19 bases between them. The CDR3 DNA sequence: TGCAGTGCCCGAGAACCTCAGGGAAGAGGCTACACCTTC. It encodes CSAREPQGRGYTF.

The V gene is TRBV5-1, the J gene TRBJ2-1, with D hard to call. CDR3 size: 15 residues. V shed 0 bases and J shed 7 bases, with 14 bases lying between them. Germline loops: CDR1 SGHRS, CDR2 YFSETQ. The CDR3 nucleotides read TGCGCCAGCAGCTTGGCCTTCCCAACTGGTAATGAGCAGTTCTTC. It specifies CASSLAFPTGNEQFF. Looking up the rest from reference TRBV5-1 and TRBJ2-1 gives the full variable domain: KAGVTQTPRYLIKTRGQQVTLSCSPISGHRSVSWYQQTPGQGLQFLFEYFSETQRNKGNFPGRFSGRQFSNSRSEMNVSTLELGDSALYLCASSLAFPTGNEQFFGPGTRLTVL.

The chain joins TRBV13 to TRBJ2-2; D remains ambiguous. Trimming pared 5 bases from V and 4 bases from J, leaving 11 bases between. The CDR3 has 14 amino acids. Germline V lookup: CDR1 PRHDT, CDR2 FYEKMQ (reference sequence). The CDR3 bases are TGTGCCAGCAGCCGCCCTGGCCTCACCGGGGAGCTGTTTTTT. Its translation is CASSRPGLTGELFF.

This clonotype was seen many times. V is TRBV4-1 and J is TRBJ2-1; tentatively, D is TRBD1 or TRBD2 (5 bases each). Germline V gene data show CDR1 as MGHRA and CDR2 as YSYEKL. V lost 3 bases and J 8 bases, leaving 11 bases between the germline ends. The CDR3 runs to 13 residues. In DNA, the CDR3 is TGCGCCAGCAGCCAGATGGGGACGTATGAGCAGTTCTTC. It encodes CASSQMGTYEQFF.

As for this clonotype: The germline gene is not matched at one end of the junction; a read error may be the cause. In DNA, the CDR3 is TGTGCCAGCAGCCAAGCCGGGACTAGCGGGAGCGGTGAGCGGTTCTTC. It yields the protein CASSQAGTSGSGERFF. The chain has TRBV3-1 and TRBJ2-1, with 14 bases aligning to TRBD2. The CDR3 runs to 16 residues. Germline CDR1 is LGHDT and CDR2 is YNNKEL (reference sequence).

This clonotype was counted many times. The chain has TRBV10-3 and TRBJ1-2; 10 bases align to TRBD1. The CDR3 length is 13 residues. CDR1 and CDR2 from the germline V gene are ENHRY and SYGVKD. The V and J ends lost 6 bases and 6 bases, in that order; junction bases with no gene match: 4. CDR3 region: CAIRPGQGDGYTF. CDR3 DNA: TGTGCCATCAGACCCGGACAGGGGGATGGCTACACCTTC.

Many counts were recorded for this clonotype. This rearrangement joins TRBV2 to TRBJ1-6; D is ambiguous. Germline CDR1 is SNHLY and CDR2 is FYNNEI. The CDR3 totals 11 residues. V was clipped by 2 bases and J by 14 bases, with 7 bases between them. CDR3 in DNA: TGTGCCAGCAGTGAATATAATACCCTCCACTTT. It is translated as CASSEYNTLHF.

This clonotype was counted at least ten times. The chain uses TRBV7-8 and TRBJ2-3, with 12 positions matching TRBD2. The V and J ends lost 3 bases and 4 bases, in that order; junction bases with no gene match: 14. The germline V gene encodes CDR1 SGHVS and CDR2 FQNEAQ. The length of the CDR3 is 19 residues. The CDR3 nucleotides read TGTGCCAGCAGCTTGAAGGGACTAGCGGGTCCCTTGGGGGCAGATACGCAGTATTTT. Residues: CASSLKGLAGPLGADTQYF.

This clonotype appeared many times. V usage is TRBV28 and J usage is TRBJ2-7; 12 nucleotides agree with TRBD1. This CDR3 spans 13 amino acids. Germline V gives CDR1 MDHEN, CDR2 SYDVKM. V trimming: 6 bases; J trimming: 12 bases; junction bases outside the gene matches: 9. The CDR3 DNA is TGTGCCAGCAGGTCCGGGACAGGGGGCCAGCGGTACTTC. It encodes CASRSGTGGQRYF.

The chain links TRBV5-1 to TRBJ1-2; D not certain. The CDR3 runs to 13 residues. The germline gives CDR1 SGHRS, CDR2 YFSETQ. The V end lost 4 bases, the J end lost 1 base, and 8 bases lay between the germline ends. The CDR3 DNA is TGCGCCAGCAGCGACGGGAATAACTATGGCTACACCTTC. Its translation is CASSDGNNYGYTF.

This chain joins TRBV5-6 and TRBJ2-2; 10 bases line up with TRBD2. With V trimmed by 1 base and J by 7 bases, 4 bases remained unmatched. The CDR3 runs 15 residues. Germline CDR1 is SGHDT and CDR2 is YYEEEE. The CDR3 nucleotides are TGTGCCAGCAGCTTGCCTAGCGGGAGTTACGGGGAGCTGTTTTTT. This sequence encodes CASSLPSGSYGELFF.

This clonotype was recorded many times. This rearrangement joins TRBV7-9 to TRBJ2-7, with TRBD1 matching over 12 bases. Germline values: CDR1 SEHNR, CDR2 FQNEAQ (reference sequence). The CDR3 has 15 residues. With 4 bases clipped from V and 4 bases from J, the junction kept 5 bases outside the gene matches. The CDR3 here is CASSSGTGGVYEQYF. For the CDR3, the DNA is TGTGCCAGCAGCTCTGGGACAGGGGGCGTGTACGAGCAGTACTTC. The variable domain in full, completed from reference TRBV7-9 and TRBJ2-7, reads DTGVSQNPRHKITKRGQNVTFRCDPISEHNRLYWYRQTLGQGPEFLTYFQNEAQLEKSRLLSDRFSAERPKGSFSTLEIQRTEQGDSAMYLCASSSGTGGVYEQYFGPGTRLTVT.